These T cell receptor beta chains were read from a single sample in a study of Ad26.COV2.S vaccination and SARS-CoV-2 variants. Assay: immunoSEQ multiplex PCR; the TCRdb copy retains only in-frame clones and omits some. The repertoire consists of a few hundred thousand clones, with about 80% occurring once and the leading ten covering more than 7%. The material was peripheral blood, obtained in a trial of Ad26.COV2.S vaccine versus placebo. These receptors came from a person aged 18-65 years who received the Ad26.COV2.S COVID-19 vaccine or a placebo. Each CDR3 is given with its conserved first and last residue. A D gene is named only where the DNA matches it firmly. Some rows have no size entry. The others give once, few or many, or a class for an expanded clone.

V	size	J	D	CDR3	DNA
TRBV2	once	TRBJ1-2	NA	CASSWEGGTGYGYTF	TGTGCCAGCAGTTGGGAGGGGGGCACTGGCTATGGCTACACCTTC
TRBV4-2	NA	TRBJ1-1	TRBD1	CASSQDWQGGAFF	TGTGCCAGCAGCCAAGATTGGCAGGGGGGAGCTTTCTTT
TRBV5-1	NA	TRBJ2-7	TRBD2	CASSLVGTSGGALSYEQYF	TGCGCCAGCAGCTTGGTTGGGACTAGCGGGGGGGCTCTCTCCTACGAGCAGTACTTC
TRBV6-5	NA	TRBJ2-7	NA	CASSLLTDYEQYF	TGTGCCAGCAGCCTTTTGACTGACTACGAGCAGTACTTC
TRBV15	NA	TRBJ2-1	NA	CATSREYASSYNEQFF	TGTGCCACCAGCAGAGAATACGCGAGCTCCTACAATGAGCAGTTCTTC
TRBV11-2	NA	TRBJ2-1	TRBD2	CASSPAGGRSSYNEQFF	TGTGCCAGCAGCCCGGCCGGCGGGAGGAGCTCCTACAATGAGCAGTTCTTC
TRBV19	NA	TRBJ1-1	TRBD1	CASSIGGQVNTEAFF	TGTGCCAGTAGTATAGGGGGACAGGTGAACACTGAAGCTTTCTTT
TRBV5-6	NA	TRBJ1-1	TRBD1	CASSLRGGSTEAFF	TGTGCCAGCAGCTTGCGAGGGGGCAGCACTGAAGCTTTCTTT
TRBV6-2/TRBV6-3	NA	TRBJ2-1	TRBD2	CASSRLAKSSYNEQFF	TGTGCCAGCAGCCGACTAGCGAAAAGCTCCTACAATGAGCAGTTCTTC
TRBV9	NA	TRBJ1-2	NA	CASSFGAGEDGYTF	TGTGCCAGCAGCTTTGGGGCAGGGGAAGATGGCTACACCTTC
TRBV10-2	NA	TRBJ2-1	NA	CASSEDPGNEQFF	TGCGCCAGCAGTGAGGACCCCGGCAATGAGCAGTTCTTC